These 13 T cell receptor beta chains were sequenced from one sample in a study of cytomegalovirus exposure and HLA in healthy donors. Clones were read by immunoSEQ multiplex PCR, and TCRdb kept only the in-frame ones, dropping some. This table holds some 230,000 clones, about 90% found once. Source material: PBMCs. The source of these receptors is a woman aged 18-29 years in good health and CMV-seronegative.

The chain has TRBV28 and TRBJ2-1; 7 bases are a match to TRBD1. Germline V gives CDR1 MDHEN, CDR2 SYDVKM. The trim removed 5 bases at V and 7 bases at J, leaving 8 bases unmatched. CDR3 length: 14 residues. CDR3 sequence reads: CASSPLGTANEQFF. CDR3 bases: TGTGCCAGCAGTCCCCTGGGGACAGCGAATGAGCAGTTCTTC.

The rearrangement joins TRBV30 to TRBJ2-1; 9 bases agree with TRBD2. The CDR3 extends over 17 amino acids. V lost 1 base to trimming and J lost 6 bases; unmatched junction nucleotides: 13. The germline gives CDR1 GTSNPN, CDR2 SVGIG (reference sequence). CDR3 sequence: CAWSGSRAGGPGNEQFF. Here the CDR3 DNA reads TGTGCCTGGAGTGGCAGTCGGGCGGGAGGGCCGGGCAATGAGCAGTTCTTC.

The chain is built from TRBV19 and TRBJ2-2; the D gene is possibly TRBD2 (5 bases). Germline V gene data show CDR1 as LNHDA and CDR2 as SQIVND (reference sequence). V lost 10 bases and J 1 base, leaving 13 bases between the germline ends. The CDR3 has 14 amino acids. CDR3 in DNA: TGTGCCATAAGGGAGACACAGAACACCGGGGAGCTGTTTTTT. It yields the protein CAIRETQNTGELFF.

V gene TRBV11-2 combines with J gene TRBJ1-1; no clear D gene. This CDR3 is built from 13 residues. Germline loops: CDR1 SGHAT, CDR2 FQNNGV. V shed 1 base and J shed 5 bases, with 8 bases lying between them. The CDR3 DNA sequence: TGTGCCAGCAGCTTAGTCTATTTGACTGAAGCTTTCTTT. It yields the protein CASSLVYLTEAFF.

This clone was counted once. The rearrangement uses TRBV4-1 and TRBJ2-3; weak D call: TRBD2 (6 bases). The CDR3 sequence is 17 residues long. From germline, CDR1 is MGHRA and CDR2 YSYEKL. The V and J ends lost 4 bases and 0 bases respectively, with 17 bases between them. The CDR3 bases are TGCGCCAGCAGCCCGTATTCGGGACTGGCTAGCACAGATACGCAGTATTTT. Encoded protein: CASSPYSGLASTDTQYF.

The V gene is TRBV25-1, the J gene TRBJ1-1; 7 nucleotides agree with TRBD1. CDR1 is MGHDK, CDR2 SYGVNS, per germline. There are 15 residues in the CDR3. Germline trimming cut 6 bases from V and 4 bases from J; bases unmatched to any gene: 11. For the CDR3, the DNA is TGTGCCAGCAGAGACAATTTAGGGGGCCCCACTGAAGCTTTCTTT. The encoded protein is CASRDNLGGPTEAFF.

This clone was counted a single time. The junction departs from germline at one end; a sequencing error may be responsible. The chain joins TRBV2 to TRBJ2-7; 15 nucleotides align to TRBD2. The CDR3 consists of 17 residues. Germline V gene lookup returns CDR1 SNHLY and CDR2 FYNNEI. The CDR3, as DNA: TGTGCCAGCAGGGAAGGGACTAGCGGGAGGAAAACCTACGAGCAGTACTTC. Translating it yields CASREGTSGRKTYEQYF.

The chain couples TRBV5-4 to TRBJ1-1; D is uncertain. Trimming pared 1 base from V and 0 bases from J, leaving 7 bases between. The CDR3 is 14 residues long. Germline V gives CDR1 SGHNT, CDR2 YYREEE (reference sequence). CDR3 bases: TGTGCCAGCAGCTTGAGAGATATGAACACTGAAGCTTTCTTT. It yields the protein CASSLRDMNTEAFF.

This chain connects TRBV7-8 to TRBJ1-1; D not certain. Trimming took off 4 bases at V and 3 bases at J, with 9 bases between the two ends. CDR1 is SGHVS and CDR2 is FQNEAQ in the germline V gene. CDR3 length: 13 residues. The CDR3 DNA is TGTGCCAGCAGCTATAAGGCGGACACTGAAGCTTTCTTT. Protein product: CASSYKADTEAFF.

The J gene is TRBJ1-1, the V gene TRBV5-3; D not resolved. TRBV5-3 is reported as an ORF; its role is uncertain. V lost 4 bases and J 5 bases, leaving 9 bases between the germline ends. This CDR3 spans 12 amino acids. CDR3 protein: CARSLKQTEAFF. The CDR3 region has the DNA TGTGCCAGAAGCCTTAAGCAAACTGAAGCTTTCTTT.

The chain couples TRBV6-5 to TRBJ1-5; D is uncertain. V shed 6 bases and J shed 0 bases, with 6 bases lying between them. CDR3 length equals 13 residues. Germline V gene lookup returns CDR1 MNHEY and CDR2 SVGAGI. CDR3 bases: TGTGCCAGCAGCTTAAATAGCAATCAGCCCCAGCATTTT. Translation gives CASSLNSNQPQHF.

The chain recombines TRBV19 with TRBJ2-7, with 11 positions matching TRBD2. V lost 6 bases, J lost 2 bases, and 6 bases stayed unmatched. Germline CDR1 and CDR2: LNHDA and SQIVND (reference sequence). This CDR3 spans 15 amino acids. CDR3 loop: CASRPTSGTPYEQYF. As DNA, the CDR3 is TGTGCCAGTAGACCGACTAGCGGGACCCCCTACGAGCAGTACTTC.

The DNA for the CDR3 is TGTGCCAGCAGCTACCTAGCTGTTAGCTCCTACGAGCAGTACTTC. Translating gives CASSYLAVSSYEQYF. The rearrangement uses TRBV11-2 and TRBJ2-7; possibly TRBD2 for D (5 bases). V was trimmed by 4 bases and J by 0 bases, leaving 13 bases between them. Germline CDR1 is SGHAT and CDR2 is FQNNGV. The CDR3 spans 15 residues.